Listed here are 27 T cell receptor beta chains from one sample, sequenced in a study of shared clonotypes between healthy human individuals. TCRdb keeps only in-frame clones here, not all; method: immunoSEQ multiplex PCR. The table includes 2 million to 2.5 million clones, more than 90% detected once. Sequenced material: naive CD4+ T cells sorted from blood. Stated subset: CD45RA+ positively selected. Receptors were obtained from a man between 18 and 29 years old in good health.

The genes are TRBV25-1 and TRBJ1-5, with D possibly TRBD1 on 5 matching bases. V lost 0 bases to trimming and J lost 6 bases, with 9 bases between them. The germline CDR1 and CDR2 sequences are MGHDK and SYGVNS. There are 14 residues in the CDR3. The CDR3 is CASSEYKGSQPQHF. The CDR3 nucleotides are TGTGCCAGCAGTGAATATAAGGGGAGTCAGCCCCAGCATTTT.

The chain has TRBV11-1 and TRBJ2-3; maybe TRBD2 (7 bases). CDR1 SGHAT and CDR2 FQDESV come from the germline V gene (reference sequence). Deletions cut 5 bases from V and 6 bases from J, with 21 bases between. The CDR3 has 16 residues. For the CDR3, the DNA is TGTGCCAGCAGCGAACTCGGGGGGCGCGGGGTGGATACGCAGTATTTT. It is translated as CASSELGGRGVDTQYF.

The chain employs TRBV6-6 and TRBJ1-2, with 8 bases lining up with TRBD1. The CDR3 totals 13 residues. J gave up 4 bases and V 5 bases, and 3 bases lay outside the gene matches. Germline values: CDR1 MNHNY, CDR2 SVGAGI (reference sequence). This CDR3 is CASSHTGGYGYTF. In DNA, the CDR3 is TGTGCCAGCAGTCATACAGGGGGCTATGGCTACACCTTC.

The CDR3 DNA is TGTGCCAGCAGCGTCAGAACTGGCCAGCCCCAGCATTTT. Translation gives CASSVRTGQPQHF. The chain links TRBV7-2 to TRBJ1-5; D is ambiguous. The V gene lost 5 bases and the J gene lost 7 bases, with 12 bases spanning the gap. This CDR3 spans 13 amino acids. Germline-derived CDR1 and CDR2 are SGHTA and FQGNSA.

Remarks on this clone: The same CDR3 arises from other DNA sequences in this sample as well. The gene calls are TRBV19 and TRBJ1-5; a weak D match, TRBD1 (5 bases). V was shortened by 5 bases and J by 4 bases, with 12 bases between the two germline ends. Per the germline V gene, CDR1 is LNHDA and CDR2 is SQIVND (reference sequence). The CDR3 is 14 amino acids. The CDR3 DNA reads TGTGCCAGTAGTGCCAGGGAGGTGAATCAGCCCCAGCATTTT. It is translated as CASSAREVNQPQHF.

V and J are TRBV5-1 and TRBJ2-1, with a possible D match to TRBD1 (6 bases). V gave up 1 base and J gave up 6 bases, with 8 bases separating them. The CDR3 is 13 amino acids. The germline CDR1 and CDR2 sequences are SGHRS and YFSETQ. The CDR3 region is CASSLWGPNEQFF. Here the CDR3 DNA reads TGCGCCAGCAGCTTGTGGGGGCCCAATGAGCAGTTCTTC.

This clone was recorded only once. The chain couples TRBV29-1 to TRBJ2-5; 16 bases are a match to TRBD2. This CDR3 region has 17 residues. The germline gives CDR1 SQVTM, CDR2 ANQGSEA. The V and J ends lost 7 bases and 2 bases, in that order; junction bases with no gene match: 10. The CDR3, as DNA: TGCAGCGCCCTGGGACTAGCGGGAGGGCTGATTCAAGAGACCCAGTACTTC. Translation: CSALGLAGGLIQETQYF.

The chain combines TRBV28 with TRBJ1-4; D not resolved. The CDR3 contains 11 residues. V was shortened by 7 bases and J by 16 bases, with 16 bases between the two germline ends. Germline-derived CDR1 and CDR2 are MDHEN and SYDVKM. The CDR3 sequence is CASKEGRFTFF. CDR3 coding DNA: TGTGCCAGCAAGGAAGGGAGATTCACGTTTTTT.

Regarding this clone: The identical CDR3 is also encoded by other nucleotide sequences in the sample. The chain couples TRBV30 to TRBJ1-6, with D hard to call. In germline, CDR1 is GTSNPN, CDR2 SVGIG (reference sequence). The CDR3 runs 11 residues. Deletions cut 1 base from V and 9 bases from J, with 4 bases between. CDR3 sequence reads: CAWSGGSPLHF. DNA for the CDR3: TGTGCCTGGAGTGGTGGTTCACCCCTCCACTTT.

The J gene is TRBJ2-7, the V gene TRBV4-3, with 8 bases lining up with TRBD1. The CDR3 covers 16 residues. V lost 4 bases to trimming and J lost 1 base; unmatched junction nucleotides: 9. The V gene's germline CDR1 is LGHNA and CDR2 YSLEER. CDR3 DNA: TGCGCCAGCAGCCGTTCCGGGACAGGCCTTTCCTACGAGCAGTACTTC. Translation: CASSRSGTGLSYEQYF.

The CDR3 nucleotides read TGCGCCAGCAGCTCGCCCAGGGTGGGAGAGACCCAGTACTTC. It codes for CASSSPRVGETQYF. The chain has TRBV5-1 and TRBJ2-5; D perhaps matches TRBD1 (5 bases). V was pared by 3 bases and J by 4 bases, with 13 bases between. Germline values: CDR1 SGHRS, CDR2 YFSETQ. This CDR3 has 14 amino acids.

The V and J genes are TRBV5-1 and TRBJ2-6, with D uncertain. The CDR3 is made up of 14 amino acids. The germline V and J ends were trimmed by 0 bases and 2 bases, with 3 bases remaining between them. CDR1 SGHRS and CDR2 YFSETQ come from the germline V gene. The CDR3 DNA reads TGCGCCAGCAGCTTGGAGGCTGGGGCCAACGTCCTGACTTTC. Translation: CASSLEAGANVLTF.

The chain joins TRBV7-3 to TRBJ2-5; D ambiguous. Trimming cost V 0 bases and J 1 base, with 9 bases left between them. CDR3 length equals 15 residues. Germline V gene sequence: CDR1 SGHTA, CDR2 FQGTGA. The CDR3 reads CASSLTGILQETQYF. CDR3 sequence (DNA): TGTGCCAGCAGCTTAACAGGGATACTCCAAGAGACCCAGTACTTC.

Turning to this clone: Additional DNA sequences in this sample encode the identical CDR3. The V and J genes are TRBV9 and TRBJ1-1; 10 bases match TRBD1. Germline-derived CDR1 and CDR2 are SGDLS and YYNGEE. The trim removed 4 bases at V and 5 bases at J, leaving 8 bases unmatched. This CDR3 is built from 15 residues. As DNA, the CDR3 is TGTGCCAGCAGCCCGCGACAGGGGGCGGATACTGAAGCTTTCTTT. This gives the protein CASSPRQGADTEAFF.

The chain carries TRBV19 and TRBJ2-3; weak D call: TRBD2 (6 bases). The CDR3 consists of 14 residues. The germline V gene encodes CDR1 LNHDA and CDR2 SQIVND (reference sequence). Trimming removed 7 bases from V and 6 bases from J, with 17 bases in between. The CDR3 is CASTVGGSEDTQYF. The CDR3 DNA reads as TGTGCCAGTACCGTTGGGGGGTCTGAGGATACGCAGTATTTT.

The chain couples TRBV30 to TRBJ1-5; D gene ambiguous. From germline, CDR1 is GTSNPN and CDR2 SVGIG (reference sequence). CDR3 length equals 13 residues. With 2 bases removed from V and 3 bases from J, the gap between germline ends came to 8 bases. The CDR3 loop reads CAWSIPYNQPQHF. CDR3 nucleotide sequence: TGTGCCTGGAGTATACCCTACAATCAGCCCCAGCATTTT.

A word on this clone: The sample contains more than one DNA sequence encoding this CDR3. This chain links TRBV20-1 with TRBJ2-7; a possible D gene is TRBD1 (5 bases). CDR3 length equals 11 residues. Trimming removed 3 bases from V and 5 bases from J, with 8 bases in between. The germline V gene has CDR1 DFQATT and CDR2 SNEGSKA (reference sequence). The CDR3 here is CSASLGDEQYF. CDR3 sequence (DNA): TGCAGTGCTAGTTTAGGGGACGAGCAGTACTTC.

This chain joins TRBV5-5 and TRBJ2-5; 8 bases align to TRBD1. V lost 4 bases, J lost 5 bases, and 10 bases stayed unmatched. Germline V gene data show CDR1 as SGHKS and CDR2 as YYEKEE (reference sequence). The CDR3 contains 15 residues. The CDR3 coding sequence is TGTGCCAGCAGCACCTGGACAGGGCTGGGGGAGACCCAGTACTTC. Translating it yields CASSTWTGLGETQYF.

This chain links TRBV7-9 with TRBJ2-5; D gene unclear. Trimming pared 2 bases from V and 3 bases from J, leaving 13 bases between. CDR3 size: 15 residues. Germline CDR1 reads SEHNR; CDR2 reads FQNEAQ (reference sequence). The CDR3 region is CASSLRSVEKETQYF. For the CDR3, the DNA is TGTGCCAGCAGCTTAAGATCGGTGGAGAAAGAGACCCAGTACTTC.

The rearrangement uses TRBV30 and TRBJ2-6; D is uncertain. The V end was cut by 0 bases, the J end by 6 bases, with 12 bases between. The CDR3 is 15 residues long. Germline CDR1 GTSNPN, CDR2 SVGIG (reference sequence). As DNA, the CDR3 is TGTGCCTGGAGTGTGGGGTTGACTGAGGCCAACGTCCTGACTTTC. It encodes CAWSVGLTEANVLTF. Complete variable domain (other parts from reference TRBV30 and TRBJ2-6): SQTIHQWPATLVQPVGSPLSLECTVEGTSNPNLYWYRQAAGRGLQLLFYSVGIGQISSEVPQNLSASRPQDRQFILSSKKLLLSDSGFYLCAWSVGLTEANVLTFGAGSRLTVL.

The chain joins TRBV2 to TRBJ1-1; 7 bases map to TRBD1. From germline, CDR1 is SNHLY and CDR2 FYNNEI. The CDR3 is 14 amino acids. V shed 6 bases and J 4 bases; nucleotides not matched to a gene: 8. For the CDR3, the DNA is TGTGCCAGCAGGGGGGACAGAATGGGCACTGAAGCTTTCTTT. Amino acid sequence: CASRGDRMGTEAFF.

V gene TRBV5-1 combines with J gene TRBJ2-1, with D unclear. Per the germline V gene, CDR1 is SGHRS and CDR2 is YFSETQ. The CDR3 is 17 residues long. V lost 4 bases and J 2 bases, leaving 19 bases between the germline ends. The CDR3 sequence: CASSLFEVAVPYNEQFF. DNA for the CDR3: TGCGCCAGCAGCCTATTTGAAGTGGCCGTCCCCTACAATGAGCAGTTCTTC.

The chain has TRBV9 and TRBJ2-1; 11 nucleotides match TRBD2. Germline trimming cut 0 bases from V and 8 bases from J; bases unmatched to any gene: 7. Germline CDR1 reads SGDLS; CDR2 reads YYNGEE. This CDR3 spans 16 amino acids. The CDR3 loop is CASSVVLAGGRDEQFF. The CDR3 coding sequence is TGTGCCAGCAGCGTAGTTCTAGCGGGGGGCCGGGATGAGCAGTTCTTC.

The genes are TRBV6-1 and TRBJ2-2, with TRBD1 matching over 10 bases. Germline V gene data show CDR1 as MNHNS and CDR2 as SASEGT. Losses at the gene ends were 6 bases for V and 7 bases for J; bases not matched to a gene: 8. This CDR3 has 15 amino acids. The CDR3 sequence: CASRGLGTGDGELFF. CDR3 coding DNA: TGTGCCAGCAGGGGCCTGGGGACAGGGGACGGGGAGCTGTTTTTT.

V and J are TRBV15 and TRBJ1-4; D perhaps matches TRBD1 (6 bases). Germline CDR1 LNHNV, CDR2 YYDKDF (reference sequence). This CDR3 contains 16 residues. V dropped 0 bases and J dropped 7 bases, with 15 bases sitting between them. CDR3 residues: CATSREGAGASEKLFF. CDR3 sequence (DNA): TGTGCCACCAGCAGAGAAGGGGCAGGGGCGAGTGAAAAACTGTTTTTT.

V is TRBV7-9 and J is TRBJ2-7, with D perhaps TRBD1 (5 bases). Germline CDR1 SEHNR, CDR2 FQNEAQ (reference sequence). Trimming pared 4 bases from V and 3 bases from J, leaving 16 bases between. The CDR3 sequence is 15 residues long. CDR3 protein: CASSSTFDTGYEQYF. The CDR3 nucleotides read TGTGCCAGCAGCTCCACCTTTGACACAGGCTACGAGCAGTACTTC.

The chain couples TRBV5-6 to TRBJ1-2, with D tentatively TRBD1 (6 bases). Trimming pared 0 bases from V and 7 bases from J, leaving 13 bases between. CDR1 is SGHDT, CDR2 YYEEEE, per germline. The CDR3 runs to 14 residues. The CDR3 sequence is CASSLASGAGGYTF. In DNA form, the CDR3 reads TGTGCCAGCAGCTTGGCCTCGGGGGCCGGTGGCTACACCTTC.